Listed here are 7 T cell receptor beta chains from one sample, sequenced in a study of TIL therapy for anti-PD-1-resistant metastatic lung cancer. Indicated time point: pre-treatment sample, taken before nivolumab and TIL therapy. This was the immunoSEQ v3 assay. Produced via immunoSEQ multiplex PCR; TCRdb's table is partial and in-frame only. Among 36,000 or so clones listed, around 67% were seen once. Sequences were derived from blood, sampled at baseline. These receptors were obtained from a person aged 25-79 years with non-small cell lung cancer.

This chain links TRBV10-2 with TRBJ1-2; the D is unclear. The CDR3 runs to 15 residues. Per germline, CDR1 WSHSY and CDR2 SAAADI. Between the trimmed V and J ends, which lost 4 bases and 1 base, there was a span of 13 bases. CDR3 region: CASSVPGRNNYGYTF. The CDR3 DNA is TGCGCCAGCAGTGTACCCGGACGGAATAACTATGGCTACACCTTC.

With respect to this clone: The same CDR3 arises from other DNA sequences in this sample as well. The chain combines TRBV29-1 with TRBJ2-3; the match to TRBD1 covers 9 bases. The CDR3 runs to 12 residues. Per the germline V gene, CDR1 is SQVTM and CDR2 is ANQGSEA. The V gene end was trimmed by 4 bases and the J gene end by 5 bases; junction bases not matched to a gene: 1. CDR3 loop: CSVGQGGDTQYF. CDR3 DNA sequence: TGCAGCGTTGGACAGGGGGGAGATACGCAGTATTTT.

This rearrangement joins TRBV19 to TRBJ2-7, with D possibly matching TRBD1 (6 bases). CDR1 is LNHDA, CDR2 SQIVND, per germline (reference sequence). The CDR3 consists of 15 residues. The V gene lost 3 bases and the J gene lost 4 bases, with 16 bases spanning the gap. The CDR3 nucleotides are TGTGCCAGTAGTATTCTACCAGGGGACCCTTACGAGCAGTACTTC. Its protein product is CASSILPGDPYEQYF.

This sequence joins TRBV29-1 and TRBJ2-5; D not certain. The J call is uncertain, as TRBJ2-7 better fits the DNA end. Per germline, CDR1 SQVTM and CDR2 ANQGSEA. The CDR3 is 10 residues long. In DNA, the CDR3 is TGCAGCGACTACCCTCACGAGCAGTACTTC. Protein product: CSDYPHEQYF.

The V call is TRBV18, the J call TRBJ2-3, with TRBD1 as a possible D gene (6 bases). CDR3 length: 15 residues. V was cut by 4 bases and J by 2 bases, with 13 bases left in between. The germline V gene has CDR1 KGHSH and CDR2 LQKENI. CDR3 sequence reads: CASSLQQGITDTQYF. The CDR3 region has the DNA TGTGCCAGCTCACTACAACAGGGCATCACAGATACGCAGTATTTT.

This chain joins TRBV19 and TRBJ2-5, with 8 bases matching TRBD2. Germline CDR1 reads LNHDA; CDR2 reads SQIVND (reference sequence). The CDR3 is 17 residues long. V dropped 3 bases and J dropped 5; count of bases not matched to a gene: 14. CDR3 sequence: CASSIRLRGGRGETQYF. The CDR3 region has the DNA TGTGCCAGTAGTATCCGCCTACGGGGGGGCCGCGGGGAGACCCAGTACTTC.

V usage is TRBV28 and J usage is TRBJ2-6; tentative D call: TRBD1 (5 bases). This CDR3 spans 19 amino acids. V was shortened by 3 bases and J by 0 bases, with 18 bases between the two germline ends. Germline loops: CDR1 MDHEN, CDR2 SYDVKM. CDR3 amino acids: CASSFSPGRPISGANVLTF. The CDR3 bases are TGTGCCAGCAGTTTTTCCCCAGGGCGCCCTATCTCTGGGGCCAACGTCCTGACTTTC. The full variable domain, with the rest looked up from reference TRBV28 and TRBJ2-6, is DVKVTQSSRYLVKRTGEKVFLECVQDMDHENMFWYRQDPGLGLRLIYFSYDVKMKEKGDIPEGYSVSREKKERFSLILESASTNQTSMYLCASSFSPGRPISGANVLTFGAGSRLTVL.